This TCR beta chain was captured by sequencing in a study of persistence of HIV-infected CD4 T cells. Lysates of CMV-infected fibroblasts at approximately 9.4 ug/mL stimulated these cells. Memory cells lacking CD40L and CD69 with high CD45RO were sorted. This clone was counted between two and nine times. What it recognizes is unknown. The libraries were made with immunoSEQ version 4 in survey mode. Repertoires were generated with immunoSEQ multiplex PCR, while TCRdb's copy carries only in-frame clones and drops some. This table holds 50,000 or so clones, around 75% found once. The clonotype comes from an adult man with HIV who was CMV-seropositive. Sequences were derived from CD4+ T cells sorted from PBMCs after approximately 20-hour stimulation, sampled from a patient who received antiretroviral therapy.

CDR3 protein: CASSLGQATEAFF. The CDR3 nucleotides are TGTGCCAGCAGCCTTGGACAGGCCACTGAAGCTTTCTTT. The V call is TRBV6-2 or TRBV6-3, the J call TRBJ1-1; TRBD1 agrees at 7 bases. J gave up 4 bases and V 6 bases, and 5 bases lay outside the gene matches. CDR3 length: 13 residues. In germline, CDR1 is MNHEY, CDR2 SVGEGT.